These 19 T cell receptor beta chains share one sample of origin, sequenced in a study of blood T cell repertoires in COVID-19. The repertoire was sequenced with immunoSEQ multiplex PCR; TCRdb's copy has only in-frame clones and lacks some. The sample lists hundreds of thousands of clones, around 90% occurring once. Sequencing used PBMCs or T cells enriched from blood (not recorded which). The origin of the receptors is a woman younger than 30 who had recovered from COVID-19.

The gene calls are TRBV5-3 and TRBJ2-7; the D is unclear. TRBV5-3 is an open reading frame, and its role is uncertain. Trimming pared 0 bases from V and 4 bases from J, leaving 11 bases between. The length of the CDR3 is 14 residues. In nucleotides, the CDR3 is TGTGCCAGAAGCTTGGTCAGAAAGAAATACGAGCAGTACTTC. It specifies CARSLVRKKYEQYF.

The V call is TRBV28, the J call TRBJ2-1; 8 nucleotides align to TRBD2. V was pared by 3 bases and J by 0 bases, with 4 bases of the junction left unmatched. CDR3 length: 16 residues. Germline CDR1 is MDHEN and CDR2 is SYDVKM. Written as DNA, the CDR3 is TGTGCCAGCAGTTTGAGGGCGGGAGGCTCCTACAATGAGCAGTTCTTC. Encoded protein: CASSLRAGGSYNEQFF.

The table lists this clone with a few counts. The rearrangement joins TRBV27 to TRBJ1-4; the match to TRBD1 covers 10 bases. With 6 bases clipped from V and 8 bases from J, the junction kept 3 bases outside the gene matches. The CDR3 loop spans 13 amino acids. Germline CDR1 MNHEY, CDR2 SMNVEV (reference sequence). The CDR3 DNA follows: TGTGCCAGCAGCGGACAGGGGGGGGAAAAACTGTTTTTT. This gives the protein CASSGQGGEKLFF. The whole variable domain, filled in from reference TRBV27 and TRBJ1-4, reads EAQVTQNPRYLITVTGKKLTVTCSQNMNHEYMSWYRQDPGLGLRQIYYSMNVEVTDKGDVPEGYKVSRKEKRNFPLILESPSPNQTSLYFCASSGQGGEKLFFGSGTQLSVL.

J is TRBJ1-2 and V is TRBV7-2; perhaps TRBD1 as D (5 bases). Germline values: CDR1 SGHTA, CDR2 FQGNSA. Trimming removed 5 bases from V and 1 base from J, with 14 bases in between. This CDR3 is 15 amino acids long. The CDR3 protein is CASSQITQGNYGYTF. CDR3 coding DNA: TGTGCCAGCAGCCAAATTACCCAGGGTAACTATGGCTACACCTTC.

The chain has TRBV20-1 and TRBJ1-6; D is uncertain. The V and J ends lost 3 bases and 0 bases respectively, with 9 bases between them. CDR1 DFQATT and CDR2 SNEGSKA come from the germline V gene (reference sequence). The length of the CDR3 is 15 residues. The CDR3, as DNA: TGCAGTGCTAGTTACAGCAGCTCCTATAATTCACCCCTCCACTTT. Its translation is CSASYSSSYNSPLHF.

The gene calls are TRBV13 and TRBJ1-2, with a possible D match to TRBD1 (5 bases). V shed 4 bases and J shed 1 base, with 10 bases lying between them. The CDR3 runs 14 residues. Looked up from germline, CDR1 is PRHDT and CDR2 is FYEKMQ (reference sequence). CDR3 sequence (DNA): TGTGCCAGCAGCTATCACAGGTTTAACTATGGCTACACCTTC. This sequence encodes CASSYHRFNYGYTF.

The chain's CDR3 is CASSLRGRNAKNIQYF. CDR3 nucleotide sequence: TGTGCCAGCAGCTTAAGGGGTAGAAATGCCAAAAACATTCAGTACTTC. V is TRBV7-8 and J is TRBJ2-4; a possible D gene is TRBD1 (5 bases). Germline lookup yields CDR1 SGHVS and CDR2 FQNEAQ. The V end was cut by 2 bases, the J end by 1 base, with 12 bases between. This CDR3 region has 16 residues. Full variable domain (remainder filled in from reference TRBV7-8 and TRBJ2-4): GAGVSQSPRYKVAKRGQDVALRCDPISGHVSLFWYQQALGQGPEFLTYFQNEAQLDKSGLPSDRFFAERPEGSVSTLKIQRTQQEDSAVYLCASSLRGRNAKNIQYFGAGTRLSVL.

The chain uses TRBV24-1 and TRBJ1-2; D gene uncertain. V dropped 0 bases and J dropped 3 bases, with 7 bases sitting between them. CDR3 length: 14 residues. The V gene's germline CDR1 is KGHDR and CDR2 SFDVKD. The CDR3 DNA reads TGTGCCACCAGTGATTTGATCCGTGACTATGGCTACACCTTC. Translation: CATSDLIRDYGYTF.

The genes are TRBV5-1 and TRBJ1-2; D uncertain. The CDR3 runs 15 residues. Looked up from germline, CDR1 is SGHRS and CDR2 is YFSETQ. Trimming cost V 1 base and J 2 bases, with 12 bases left between them. CDR3 DNA sequence: TGCGCCAGCAGCTTGTTCGAGGTGACGAACTATGGCTACACCTTC. It yields the protein CASSLFEVTNYGYTF.

DNA for the CDR3: TGTGCCACCAGTGAAAGAGCAGGGACTATTTACAATGAGCAGTTCTTC. This gives the protein CATSERAGTIYNEQFF. The chain links TRBV24-1 to TRBJ2-1; TRBD2 agrees at 7 bases. This CDR3 comprises 16 residues. Germline CDR1 KGHDR, CDR2 SFDVKD. Trimming at V came to 4 bases and at J to 4 bases, leaving 9 bases not matched to a gene.

CDR3 DNA sequence: TGTGCCAGCAGCTTAAATTCCGGGAACACTGAAGCTTTCTTT. It translates to CASSLNSGNTEAFF. This chain links TRBV7-9 with TRBJ1-1; unclear D gene. CDR1 is SEHNR, CDR2 FQNEAQ, per germline (reference sequence). V lost 2 bases to trimming and J lost 1 base, with 8 bases between them. This CDR3 has 14 amino acids.

Only one count was recorded for this clone. DNA of the CDR3: TGTGCCACCAGCAGAGCGGGGACAGGAGAATACGAGCAGTACTTC. This gives the protein CATSRAGTGEYEQYF. The chain is built from TRBV15 and TRBJ2-7; 8 nucleotides align to TRBD1. Germline V lookup: CDR1 LNHNV, CDR2 YYDKDF (reference sequence). V lost 1 base and J lost 4; bases outside the gene matches: 6. The CDR3 consists of 15 residues.

The chain employs TRBV20-1 and TRBJ2-5; TRBD2 might be the D (5 bases). Trimming removed 7 bases at V and 5 bases at J, with 11 bases between. The CDR3 covers 11 residues. CDR1 and CDR2 (germline): DFQATT, SNEGSKA (reference sequence). The CDR3, as DNA: TGCAGTGGAGGGCCCCTCGAGACCCAGTACTTC. As protein: CSGGPLETQYF.

The V gene is TRBV4-3, the J gene TRBJ1-4, with 10 nucleotides matching TRBD1. With V trimmed by 2 bases and J by 7 bases, 4 bases remained unmatched. This CDR3 contains 15 residues. Germline V gene sequence: CDR1 LGHNA, CDR2 YSLEER. CDR3 in DNA: TGCGCCAGCAGCCAATCCGGGACAGGGGTTGAAAAACTGTTTTTT. It translates to CASSQSGTGVEKLFF.

This chain uses TRBV27 with TRBJ1-6, with TRBD1 matching over 9 bases. This CDR3 contains 14 residues. Germline V gene lookup returns CDR1 MNHEY and CDR2 SMNVEV (reference sequence). Germline trimming cut 4 bases from V and 13 bases from J; bases unmatched to any gene: 8. The CDR3 sequence: CASSYGQGIWPLHF. For the CDR3, the DNA is TGTGCCAGCAGTTACGGACAGGGGATTTGGCCCCTCCACTTT.

The J gene is TRBJ2-7, the V gene TRBV6-5; 8 positions match TRBD1. Per germline, CDR1 MNHEY and CDR2 SVGAGI. The CDR3 contains 15 residues. The V and J ends lost 3 bases and 4 bases, in that order; junction bases with no gene match: 8. The CDR3 here is CASSYGSGGVYEQYF. The CDR3 DNA reads as TGTGCCAGCAGTTATGGGTCAGGGGGCGTTTACGAGCAGTACTTC.

The V and J genes are TRBV12-3 or TRBV12-4 and TRBJ2-7; D is unclear. Trimming stripped 2 bases from V and 3 bases from J, with 2 bases between. The CDR3 consists of 11 residues. CDR3 in DNA: TGTGCCAGCAGTTTACACTACGAGCAGTACTTC. Protein product: CASSLHYEQYF.

The chain is built from TRBV5-1 and TRBJ1-1; 7 bases match TRBD1. V was clipped by 4 bases and J by 1 base; unmatched bases: 4. Germline values: CDR1 SGHRS, CDR2 YFSETQ. The CDR3 has 14 amino acids. CDR3 sequence (DNA): TGCGCCAGCAGCCGGGACAGACAGAACACTGAAGCTTTCTTT. This sequence encodes CASSRDRQNTEAFF.

Comments on this clone: Germline and junction disagree at one end, which may indicate a read error. J is TRBJ1-1 and V is TRBV28, with D possibly matching TRBD1 (5 bases). Germline values: CDR1 MDHEN, CDR2 SYDVKM. The CDR3 extends over 11 amino acids. The CDR3 sequence: CASTMRGMRLF. The CDR3 DNA follows: TGTGCCAGCACCATGCGGGGCATGCGGCTCTTT.